These T cell receptor beta chains were read from a single sample in a study of shared clonotypes between healthy human individuals. Here immunoSEQ multiplex PCR was the method, and the copy in TCRdb shows in-frame clones only, minus some. The sample contains about 1.1 million clones, around 82% of which appear only once. Sequenced material: memory CD4+ T cells from PBMCs. All receptors derive from a man younger than 35 in good health. Some clones in this sample may be carry-over from other donors' samples. The conserved cysteine and the conserved F or W are not part of the CDR3 here. The order of the fields is V gene, J gene, CDR3 protein.

TRBV5-5,TRBJ1-5,ASSLTGGVSQH
TRBV6-1,TRBJ2-7,ASREQGSSYEQY
TRBV9,TRBJ2-5,ASSVAAWGQETQY
TRBV7-6,TRBJ2-1,ASSSLEGGNEQF
TRBV10-3,TRBJ1-2,AISDGGHGYT
TRBV6-1,TRBJ1-1,ASSEARGTEAF
TRBV5-1,TRBJ2-7,ASSTQGISYEQY
TRBV27,TRBJ1-1,ASSSPWSQSPEAF
TRBV30,TRBJ1-5,AWSGGSNQPQH
TRBV4-2,TRBJ2-1,ASSRNSGSSYNEQF
TRBV21-1,TRBJ1-5,ASSREGRADSNQPQH
TRBV7-8,TRBJ2-2,ASSPFDGSAGAGELF
TRBV5-1,TRBJ2-1,ASSLVSGGTYNEQF
TRBV4-1,TRBJ1-5,ASSQEEQGNQPQH
TRBV2,TRBJ2-7,ASRVTGFYEQY
TRBV19,TRBJ2-2,AIGGGRLDTGELF
TRBV20-1,TRBJ1-1,KSLRDTEAF
TRBV6-6,TRBJ2-7,ASSSDSLYEQY
TRBV5-1,TRBJ2-5,ASNVQGREETQY
TRBV5-6,TRBJ2-3,ASWTISTDTQY
TRBV18,TRBJ2-1,ASSSEGTPLYNEQF
TRBV5-1,TRBJ2-5,ASSLTGPGETQY
TRBV5-1,TRBJ1-1,ASSLLNVNTEAF
TRBV5-1,TRBJ2-7,ASSLASNRVPEQY
TRBV29-1,TRBJ2-3,SVGYGRVGDTQY
TRBV27,TRBJ1-4,ASSLWGQGEEKLF
TRBV5-1,TRBJ1-2,ASSLAVSTQNYGYT
TRBV5-4,TRBJ2-5,ASSRDLAVQETQY
TRBV15,TRBJ1-5,ATSRAEGGSNQPQH
TRBV20-1,TRBJ2-5,SGLAEETQY
TRBV4-1,TRBJ2-7,ASSQVHPGSYEQY
TRBV20-1,TRBJ1-4,GGGPNEKLF
TRBV30,TRBJ2-1,AWSGLYNEQF
TRBV7-6,TRBJ2-3,ASSRFGAGVADTQY
TRBV6-7,TRBJ2-7,ASSRLASGTGRREQY
TRBV2,TRBJ2-5,ASRNSGRSMETQY